This T cell receptor beta chain was profiled in a study of cytomegalovirus exposure and HLA in healthy donors. Study as a whole: A preliminary data release comprised approximately 85 million unique TCRs obtained from HLA-typed donors.

Both 60 Vbeta primers and 13 Jbeta primers went into the PCR. Data came from immunoSEQ multiplex PCR; TCRdb stores just in-frame clones and leaves some out. The sample records 100,000 to 150,000 clones, roughly 77% being singletons. This clone came up a few times. This CDR3 is built from 19 residues. The V end was cut by 0 bases, the J end by 0 bases, with 15 bases between. Germline V gene data show CDR1 as MGHRA and CDR2 as YSYEKL. The receptor's source is a man younger than 40 in good health and CMV-seronegative. V is TRBV4-1 and J is TRBJ1-6; possible D gene TRBD1, 6 bases. Material: PBMCs. CDR3 residues: CASSQDVDRLSSYNSPLHF. As DNA, the CDR3 is TGCGCCAGCAGCCAAGATGTCGACAGGCTGAGCTCCTATAATTCACCCCTCCACTTT.